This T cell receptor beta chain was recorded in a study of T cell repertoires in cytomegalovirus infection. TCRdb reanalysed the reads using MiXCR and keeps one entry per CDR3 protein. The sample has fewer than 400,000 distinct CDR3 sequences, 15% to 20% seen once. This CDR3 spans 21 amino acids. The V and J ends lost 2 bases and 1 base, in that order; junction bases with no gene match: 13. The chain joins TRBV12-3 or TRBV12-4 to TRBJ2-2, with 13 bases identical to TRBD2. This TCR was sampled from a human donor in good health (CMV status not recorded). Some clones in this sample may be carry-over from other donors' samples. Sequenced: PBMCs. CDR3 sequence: CASSLTSGRAPFEMNTGELFF. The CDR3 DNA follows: TGTGCCAGCAGTTTAACTAGCGGGAGGGCCCCCTTCGAAATGAACACCGGGGAGCTGTTTTTT.